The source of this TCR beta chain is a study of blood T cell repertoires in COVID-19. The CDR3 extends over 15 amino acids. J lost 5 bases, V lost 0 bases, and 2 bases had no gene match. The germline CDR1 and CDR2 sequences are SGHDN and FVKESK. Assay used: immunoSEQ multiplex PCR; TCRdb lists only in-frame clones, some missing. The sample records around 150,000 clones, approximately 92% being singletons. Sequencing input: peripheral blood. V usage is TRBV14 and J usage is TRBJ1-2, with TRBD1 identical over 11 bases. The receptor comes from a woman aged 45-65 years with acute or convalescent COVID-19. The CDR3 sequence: CASSQEGQGVYGYTF. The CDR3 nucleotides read TGTGCCAGCAGCCAAGAGGGACAGGGGGTGTATGGCTACACCTTC.